Listed here are 20 T cell receptor beta chains from one sample, sequenced in a study of blood T cells in healthy people across ages. It was with a sample-barcoded 5' primer and a J-beta primer mix that a second PCR of roughly 7 to 12 cycles was run. In TCRdb, the 5' RACE reads were re-called with MiXCR into one record per CDR3 protein. The sample records about a million distinct CDR3 sequences, around 54% being singletons. Sample: blood. Receptors originate from a woman aged 55-70 years in good health.

The chain combines TRBV6-1 with TRBJ2-2; the match to TRBD2 covers 10 bases. Germline CDR1 and CDR2: MNHNS and SASEGT. The CDR3 is 16 amino acids. V lost 4 bases and J lost 2; bases outside the gene matches: 4. In nucleotides, the CDR3 is TGTGCCAGCAGTGGCAGGACTAGCGGAAACACCGGGGAGCTGTTTTTT. This translates into CASSGRTSGNTGELFF.

This clonotype turned up a few times. The chain uses TRBV7-2 and TRBJ2-7; 9 positions match TRBD1. CDR1 is SGHTA, CDR2 FQGNSA, per germline. The CDR3 has 15 amino acids. Trimming removed 5 bases from V and 1 base from J; junction bases left unmatched: 6. The CDR3: CASSPRDRESYEQYF. The CDR3 coding sequence is TGTGCCAGCAGCCCCCGGGACAGGGAATCCTACGAGCAGTACTTC.

The V gene is TRBV20-1, the J gene TRBJ2-1; TRBD2 is a possible D gene (7 bases). The germline gives CDR1 DFQATT, CDR2 SNEGSKA (reference sequence). The CDR3 runs 13 residues. Here the CDR3 DNA reads TGCAGGCTTATAGGGGGGGCTGCCAATGAGCAGTTCTTC. Its translation is CRLIGGAANEQFF.

J is TRBJ2-1 and V is TRBV20-1, with D hard to call. Trimming pared 0 bases from V and 2 bases from J, leaving 8 bases between. This CDR3 region has 14 residues. From germline, CDR1 is DFQATT and CDR2 SNEGSKA (reference sequence). The CDR3 here is CSARDPRTYNEQFF. The CDR3 DNA is TGCAGTGCTAGAGATCCACGGACCTACAATGAGCAGTTCTTC.

The rearrangement uses TRBV6-1 and TRBJ1-2, with TRBD1 as a possible D gene (6 bases). This CDR3 is built from 16 residues. Germline-derived CDR1 and CDR2 are MNHNS and SASEGT. Trimming pared 3 bases from V and 8 bases from J, leaving 22 bases between. CDR3 in amino acids: CASSDAGVVDSPGYTF. CDR3 coding DNA: TGTGCCAGCAGTGATGCAGGGGTCGTCGACAGTCCCGGCTACACCTTC.

This clonotype was seen a handful of times. The rearrangement links TRBV6-2 or TRBV6-3 to TRBJ2-3; 13 bases are shared with TRBD2. Germline V gene lookup returns CDR1 MNHEY and CDR2 SVGEGT. The V and J ends lost 6 bases and 4 bases, in that order; junction bases with no gene match: 7. The CDR3 runs 16 residues. CDR3 residues: CASRRTSGRMSDTQYF. The CDR3 coding sequence is TGTGCCAGCAGAAGGACTAGCGGGAGAATGTCAGATACGCAGTATTTT.

The V call is TRBV20-1, the J call TRBJ2-1; TRBD2 might be the D (7 bases). The V gene's germline CDR1 is DFQATT and CDR2 SNEGSKA (reference sequence). The CDR3 consists of 14 residues. The V gene lost 3 bases and the J gene lost 8 bases, with 17 bases spanning the gap. The CDR3, as DNA: TGCAGTGCTAGGCGGCTAGGGGGGGGCGATGAGCAGTTCTTC. Amino acid sequence: CSARRLGGGDEQFF.

This clonotype showed up just a few times. Written as DNA, the CDR3 is TGTGCCACCAGCAGAAAGCGGGAGGGCCAGAACGAGCAGTACTTC. It yields the protein CATSRKREGQNEQYF. V gene TRBV15 combines with J gene TRBJ2-5; 10 bases are shared with TRBD2. The J call may be incorrect, as the DNA end agrees better with TRBJ2-7. CDR3 length: 15 residues. The germline CDR1 and CDR2 sequences are LNHNV and YYDKDF (reference sequence).

The chain has TRBV9 and TRBJ2-5, with a tentative D call TRBD2 (5 bases). Germline V CDR1 and CDR2: SGDLS, YYNGEE. Trimming stripped 2 bases from V and 11 bases from J, with 28 bases between. The CDR3 sequence is 17 residues long. The CDR3 sequence: CASSVSPRELGYNEQYF. CDR3 sequence (DNA): TGTGCCAGCAGCGTTTCACCCCGGGAACTAGGCTACAATGAGCAGTACTTC.

This clonotype was recorded a few times. The chain links TRBV6-2 or TRBV6-3 to TRBJ2-1, with a weak D call TRBD1 (6 bases). The CDR3 has 16 residues. The V gene lost 3 bases and the J gene lost 3 bases, with 15 bases spanning the gap. Germline CDR1 reads MNHEY; CDR2 reads SVGEGT. CDR3 sequence reads: CASSYLPGVNYNEQFF. The CDR3 DNA reads as TGTGCCAGCAGTTATCTCCCAGGGGTGAACTACAATGAGCAGTTCTTC.

The chain is built from TRBV5-8 and TRBJ1-4, with a tentative D call TRBD1 (5 bases). CDR3 size: 15 residues. V was pared by 0 bases and J by 4 bases, with 10 bases between. Germline V lookup: CDR1 SGHTS, CDR2 YDEGEE. In DNA form, the CDR3 reads TGTGCCAGCAGCTTGGGACAGACACTTAATGAAAAACTGTTTTTT. Translating gives CASSLGQTLNEKLFF. The full variable domain, its missing parts supplied by reference TRBV5-8 and TRBJ1-4, is EAGVTQSPTHLIKTRGQQATLRCSPISGHTSVYWYQQALGLGLQFLLWYDEGEERNRGNFPPRFSGRQFPNYSSELNVNALELEDSALYLCASSLGQTLNEKLFFGSGTQLSVL.

DNA for the CDR3: TGTGCCAGCAGCCAAGCGGGCCGGGCCTCCGATCAGCCCCAGCATTTT. As protein: CASSQAGRASDQPQHF. The chain has TRBV4-2 and TRBJ1-5; D remains ambiguous. Trimming removed 1 base at V and 5 bases at J, with 15 bases between. Germline loops: CDR1 LGHNA, CDR2 YNFKEQ. The CDR3 has 16 residues.

This chain links TRBV7-9 with TRBJ1-1; D gene ambiguous. The CDR3 is 12 residues long. CDR1 is SEHNR and CDR2 is FQNEAQ in the germline V gene (reference sequence). V was clipped by 7 bases and J by 1 base, with 7 bases between them. CDR3 protein: CASKTANTEAFF. The CDR3 DNA is TGTGCCAGCAAAACAGCGAACACTGAAGCTTTCTTT.

A note on this clonotype: A much larger clone lies a single base off, so this may be a read error. The V and J genes are TRBV12-3 or TRBV12-4 and TRBJ2-5, with D uncertain. V was cut by 6 bases and J by 11 bases, with 13 bases left in between. The CDR3 covers 11 residues. Written as DNA, the CDR3 is TGTGCCAGCAGCATTTTTCATGAGCAGTACTTC. Translating it yields CASSIFHEQYF.

This clonotype was recorded many times. The V call is TRBV4-3, the J call TRBJ2-6, with 7 positions matching TRBD1. Germline lookup yields CDR1 LGHNA and CDR2 YSLEER. The V and J ends lost 1 base and 0 bases, in that order; junction bases with no gene match: 18. The length of the CDR3 is 22 residues. CDR3 coding DNA: TGCGCCAGCAGCCAAGGGACAGGAGTCGAAGGTTTGGGGCCCTCTGGGGCCAACGTCCTGACTTTC. Protein product: CASSQGTGVEGLGPSGANVLTF.

The sample holds many counts of this clonotype. In nucleotides, the CDR3 is TGCAGCGTTTTGGGAAACCAAGAGACCCAGTACTTC. Its protein is CSVLGNQETQYF. The chain joins TRBV29-1 to TRBJ2-5; no definite D call. V was trimmed by 5 bases and J by 0 bases, leaving 7 bases between them. The CDR3 runs to 12 residues. CDR1 is SQVTM and CDR2 is ANQGSEA in the germline V gene.

This clonotype was counted between two and nine times. The rearrangement links TRBV20-1 to TRBJ1-1, with D possibly matching TRBD1 (5 bases). The CDR3 spans 12 residues. V was clipped by 6 bases and J by 6 bases, with 14 bases between them. CDR1 is DFQATT, CDR2 SNEGSKA, per germline (reference sequence). CDR3 residues: CSAQAGTSEAFF. The CDR3, as DNA: TGCAGTGCACAAGCCGGGACTTCTGAAGCTTTCTTT.

In its sample, this clonotype was seen a few times. V gene TRBV20-1 combines with J gene TRBJ2-1; 13 nucleotides line up with TRBD2. This CDR3 region has 16 residues. The germline V gene has CDR1 DFQATT and CDR2 SNEGSKA (reference sequence). V was pared by 0 bases and J by 7 bases, with 6 bases of the junction left unmatched. CDR3 DNA: TGCAGTGCTAGAGATCCCACTAGCGGGAGGGGAAATGAGCAGTTCTTC. Its translation: CSARDPTSGRGNEQFF.

The chain joins TRBV12-3 or TRBV12-4 to TRBJ2-1; 9 bases are a match to TRBD1. CDR3 length equals 15 residues. J gave up 7 bases and V 2 bases, and 6 bases lay outside the gene matches. This chain's CDR3 is CASSLRDRVVNEQFF. The CDR3 coding sequence is TGTGCCAGCAGTTTAAGGGACAGGGTAGTGAATGAGCAGTTCTTC.

As concerns this clonotype: Given a much more abundant clone one base away, this may be a read error. The chain combines TRBV3-1 with TRBJ2-5, with 7 nucleotides matching TRBD2. This CDR3 contains 14 residues. The germline V gene has CDR1 LGHDT and CDR2 YNNKEL (reference sequence). The ends lost 8 bases at V and 5 bases at J; junction bases unmatched: 11. CDR3 loop: CASATGGSGETQYF. CDR3 coding DNA: TGTGCCAGCGCGACTGGCGGGAGTGGGGAGACCCAGTACTTC.